This T cell receptor beta chain was identified in a study of human T cells and chemical hapten exposure. In the study overall: Enrolled patients were predominantly female and had alopecia areata, totalis or universalis. Whole-study results and caveats: Because they had alopecia, donors may respond immunologically unlike healthy people.

TCRdb reanalysed the RACE reads using MiXCR and keeps one entry per CDR3 protein. This sample yields roughly 84,000 distinct CDR3 sequences, of which roughly a tenth are seen a single time; 5% belongs to the top ten. Of note for this clonotype: What it binds is not known.

The germline V and J ends were trimmed by 3 bases and 2 bases, with 15 bases remaining between them. Germline V lookup: CDR1 SGHRS, CDR2 YFSETQ. CDR3 length equals 16 residues. Time point specified: patch test 2, 6 weeks after DPC sensitization. As for treatment: therapeutic diphenylcyclopropenone sensitization with weekly scalp DPC. The donor pool consisted of alopecia patients aged 18 to 70 years, considered suitable for DPC. The receptor was derived from a woman between 45 and 60 years old with alopecia areata. Some clones in this sample may be carry-over from other donors' samples. This chain joins TRBV5-1 and TRBJ2-1; D is possibly TRBD2 (6 bases). The sequences come from whole blood, collected in connection with sensitization to the hapten diphenylcyclopropenone (DPC). This CDR3 is CASSSRIGSAYNEQFF. For the CDR3, the DNA is TGCGCCAGCAGCTCCCGAATCGGGAGTGCCTACAATGAGCAGTTCTTC.